Below, 20 T cell receptor beta chains from the same sample are listed, as sequenced in a study of blood T cells in healthy people across ages. Next came a second PCR, run for about 7 to 11 cycles, which used a sample-barcoded 5' primer along with a J-beta primer mix. TCRdb called the 5' RACE reads again in MiXCR, with one record for every CDR3 protein. This table has roughly 1.7 million distinct CDR3 sequences, about 31% appearing once. Sample: blood. The receptors come from a woman aged 25-40 years in good health.

This sequence joins TRBV29-1 and TRBJ1-2; the D is unclear. CDR1 is SQVTM, CDR2 ANQGSEA, per germline. This CDR3 has 10 residues. CDR3 loop: CNIDGYGYTF. Written as DNA, the CDR3 is TGCAACATAGACGGCTATGGCTACACCTTC.

This clonotype came up a few times. The CDR3 DNA sequence: TGTGCCAGCACTTTTAGGGGATCAGGGGCCAACGTCCTGACTTTC. Protein sequence: CASTFRGSGANVLTF. J is TRBJ2-6 and V is TRBV12-3 or TRBV12-4; TRBD1 is a possible D gene (5 bases). Deletions cut 7 bases from V and 4 bases from J, with 14 bases between. The CDR3 is 15 amino acids.

This clonotype was seen more than once but under ten times. The chain links TRBV15 to TRBJ1-2, with unresolved D. This CDR3 has 18 residues. Germline-derived CDR1 and CDR2 are LNHNV and YYDKDF (reference sequence). V lost 1 base and J 0 bases, leaving 18 bases between the germline ends. For the CDR3, the DNA is TGTGCCACCAGCAGAGCCCCCCCTCGAGAACCAACTAACTATGGCTACACCTTC. Amino acid sequence: CATSRAPPREPTNYGYTF.

Only a few counts were recorded for this clonotype. The chain employs TRBV15 and TRBJ2-3, with D tentatively TRBD2 (5 bases). The CDR3 covers 17 residues. V was shortened by 4 bases and J by 5 bases, with 22 bases between the two germline ends. From germline, CDR1 is LNHNV and CDR2 YYDKDF (reference sequence). CDR3 in amino acids: CATSTRSGSSTGDTQYF. CDR3 nucleotides: TGTGCCACCAGCACCCGATCGGGGTCCTCTACGGGAGATACGCAGTATTTT.

CDR3 in DNA: TGTGCCAGCAGCAACTCCCGCACTAGCGGGACAAAAAACAATGAGCAGTTCTTC. Its translation: CASSNSRTSGTKNNEQFF. The genes are TRBV9 and TRBJ2-1; 10 nucleotides align to TRBD2. After removal of 4 bases from V and 5 bases from J, the junction contained 15 bases not matched to a gene. Germline CDR1 SGDLS, CDR2 YYNGEE. CDR3 size: 18 residues.

The chain recombines TRBV28 with TRBJ1-2, with no clear D. The germline V and J ends were trimmed by 7 bases and 1 base, with 13 bases remaining between them. In germline, CDR1 is MDHEN, CDR2 SYDVKM. The CDR3 consists of 14 residues. The CDR3 reads CASTSLGSNYGYTF. CDR3 in DNA: TGTGCCAGCACCTCGCTGGGGAGTAACTATGGCTACACCTTC.

This chain joins TRBV29-1 and TRBJ2-5, with D perhaps TRBD2 (5 bases). The DNA matches TRBJ2-7 better at its end, which makes the J call doubtful. The CDR3 runs to 12 residues. Germline CDR1 reads SQVTM; CDR2 reads ANQGSEA. CDR3 loop: CSSGRALGEQYF. For the CDR3, the DNA is TGCAGCAGCGGACGGGCCCTGGGCGAGCAGTACTTC.

Worth noting for this clonotype: A much larger clone differs by one base, so this may be a read error. This chain uses TRBV20-1 with TRBJ2-7; 7 bases are a match to TRBD2. This CDR3 region has 14 residues. Germline CDR1 reads DFQATT; CDR2 reads SNEGSKA (reference sequence). The J segment lost 10 bases and the V segment lost 3 bases, leaving 15 bases of the junction unmatched. CDR3 DNA: TGCAGTGCTAGCCCCCGGAGCGGGAAAGAGATCCAGTACTTC. This gives the protein CSASPRSGKEIQYF.

In the case of this clonotype: Compared with germline, one end of the junction differs, possibly owing to a read error. V usage is TRBV4-2 and J usage is TRBJ2-5; TRBD2 aligns across 7 bases. Near its end, the DNA agrees better with TRBJ2-7, so the J call may be wrong. The CDR3 sequence is 15 residues long. CDR1 LGHNA and CDR2 YNFKEQ come from the germline V gene. Here the CDR3 reads CASNQGSSGTYEQYF. The CDR3 nucleotides are TGTGCCAGCAACCAAGGCTCTAGCGGAACCTACGAGCAGTACTTC.

The sample holds a few counts of this clonotype. The V call is TRBV7-6, the J call TRBJ2-5; 8 bases line up with TRBD1. The J call may be wrong; the DNA end is better matched by TRBJ2-7. Germline CDR1 reads SGHVS; CDR2 reads FNYEAQ. CDR3 size: 14 residues. The CDR3 DNA reads TGTGCCAGCAGCCGCCCGGACAGGGCCTACGAGCAGTACTTC. This gives the protein CASSRPDRAYEQYF.

This clonotype appeared a few times. The chain has TRBV27 and TRBJ2-2; D perhaps matches TRBD1 (7 bases). V lost 4 bases and J 5 bases, leaving 29 bases between the germline ends. The CDR3 length is 20 residues. Per germline, CDR1 MNHEY and CDR2 SMNVEV (reference sequence). CDR3 residues: CASSWNGRGGSRVDTGELFF. The CDR3, as DNA: TGTGCCAGCAGTTGGAACGGGAGAGGGGGCAGTAGGGTCGATACCGGGGAGCTGTTTTTT.

This chain uses TRBV11-2 with TRBJ2-3; 8 positions match TRBD2. The germline V gene has CDR1 SGHAT and CDR2 FQNNGV. The CDR3 has 13 residues. Trimming cost V 5 bases and J 6 bases; bases outside gene matches: 4. CDR3 in amino acids: CASSASGGDTQYF. The CDR3 DNA follows: TGTGCCAGCAGCGCGAGCGGGGGTGATACGCAGTATTTT. The full variable domain, in which reference TRBV11-2 and TRBJ2-3 provide the parts outside the CDR3, is EAGVAQSPRYKIIEKRQSVAFWCNPISGHATLYWYQQILGQGPKLLIQFQNNGVVDDSQLPKDRFSAERLKGVDSTLKIQPAKLEDSAVYLCASSASGGDTQYFGPGTRLTVL.

The table lists this clonotype with a count of one. This chain connects TRBV6-5 to TRBJ1-2; no firm D call. Germline V gene lookup returns CDR1 MNHEY and CDR2 SVGAGI. The CDR3 covers 13 residues. V shed 2 bases and J shed 8 bases, with 12 bases lying between them. CDR3 sequence (DNA): TGTGCCAGCAGTTACAGGAGGGAGGGAGGCTACACCTTC. It codes for CASSYRREGGYTF.

This clonotype was detected only a few times. The chain combines TRBV19 with TRBJ2-1, with TRBD2 matching 13 bases. Germline V gene sequence: CDR1 LNHDA, CDR2 SQIVND (reference sequence). The V segment lost 5 bases and the J segment 9 bases; nucleotides outside the gene matches: 7. The CDR3 runs 15 residues. CDR3: CASSLTGTSGTEQFF. In DNA form, the CDR3 reads TGTGCCAGTAGTTTGACCGGGACTAGCGGGACTGAGCAGTTCTTC. Supplemented by reference TRBV19 and TRBJ2-1, the full variable domain reads DGGITQSPKYLFRKEGQNVTLSCEQNLNHDAMYWYRQDPGQGLRLIYYSQIVNDFQKGDIAEGYSVSREKKESFPLTVTSAQKNPTAFYLCASSLTGTSGTEQFFGPGTRLTVL.

As for this clonotype: At one end the junction does not follow the germline gene, possibly because of a read error. The genes are TRBV6-5 and TRBJ2-1, with 8 bases lining up with TRBD2. Looked up from germline, CDR1 is MNHEY and CDR2 is SVGAGI. CDR3 size: 15 residues. CDR3 DNA: TGTGCCGGCAGTTACGACGGGAGGGCGACGGGGGAGCAGTTCTTC. It specifies CAGSYDGRATGEQFF.

This clonotype was detected only a few times. The chain recombines TRBV7-9 with TRBJ2-5; TRBD2 is a possible D gene (5 bases). Germline CDR1 is SEHNR and CDR2 is FQNEAQ (reference sequence). The germline V and J ends were trimmed by 2 bases and 2 bases, with 12 bases remaining between them. The CDR3 consists of 15 residues. The CDR3 coding sequence is TGTGCCAGCAGCTTAAGTCCACTAGGGCAAGAGACCCAGTACTTC. It specifies CASSLSPLGQETQYF.

This clonotype occurred a few times. V usage is TRBV7-2 and J usage is TRBJ2-1, with unresolved D. Looked up from germline, CDR1 is SGHTA and CDR2 is FQGNSA. The CDR3 contains 12 residues. V was clipped by 5 bases and J by 7 bases, with 9 bases between them. The CDR3 sequence: CASSPAPNEQFF. CDR3 nucleotides: TGTGCCAGCAGCCCAGCCCCGAATGAGCAGTTCTTC.

The chain couples TRBV6-2 or TRBV6-3 to TRBJ2-5, with D possibly TRBD2 on 7 matching bases. The tail of the sequence fits TRBJ2-4 better, so the J call may be wrong. The length of the CDR3 is 14 residues. Germline V gives CDR1 MNHEY, CDR2 SVGEGT. The CDR3 here is CASIKGGLENIQYF. The CDR3 bases are TGTGCCAGCATCAAGGGGGGGCTCGAAAACATTCAGTACTTC.

This clonotype was recorded a few times. The rearrangement joins TRBV7-8 to TRBJ2-6, with D perhaps TRBD1 (6 bases). Germline V gives CDR1 SGHVS, CDR2 FQNEAQ. The V and J ends lost 1 base and 0 bases respectively, with 13 bases between them. This CDR3 contains 18 residues. The DNA for the CDR3 is TGTGCCAGCAGCTTAGGGACAGCCGTCAGCTCTGGGGCCAACGTCCTGACTTTC. Amino acids: CASSLGTAVSSGANVLTF.

This clonotype was detected a few times. The chain has TRBV20-1 and TRBJ2-7; 12 bases agree with TRBD1. Trimming took 4 bases from V and 2 from J; bases not matched to a gene: 30. The CDR3 has 23 amino acids. Germline-derived CDR1 and CDR2 are DFQATT and SNEGSKA (reference sequence). CDR3 sequence: CSANPSGQGASKEFPQWAYEQYF. CDR3 nucleotide sequence: TGCAGTGCTAATCCCTCGGGACAGGGGGCGAGTAAGGAGTTCCCTCAGTGGGCCTACGAGCAGTACTTC.